Shown below are 14 T cell receptor beta chains from a single sample sequenced in a study of cytomegalovirus exposure and HLA in healthy donors. Primers for the PCR totalled 60 Vbeta and 13 Jbeta. Assay: immunoSEQ multiplex PCR; the TCRdb copy retains only in-frame clones and omits some. The sample lists 60,000 or so clones, less than 90% occurring once. The material sequenced was PBMCs. The source of these receptors is a female donor in good health and CMV-seronegative.

The CDR3 loop reads CASSLTGQGNQPQHF. The CDR3 DNA follows: TGTGCCAGCAGCTTAACGGGACAGGGAAATCAGCCCCAGCATTTT. The rearrangement uses TRBV7-3 and TRBJ1-5, with 9 bases aligning to TRBD1. V lost 0 bases to trimming and J lost 4 bases; unmatched junction nucleotides: 1. The CDR3 covers 15 residues. Per germline, CDR1 SGHTA and CDR2 FQGTGA.

The chain couples TRBV5-1 to TRBJ2-2, with a possible D match to TRBD2 (6 bases). Looked up from germline, CDR1 is SGHRS and CDR2 is YFSETQ. Trimming left V 6 bases short and J 1 base short, with 16 bases between. The CDR3 runs 16 residues. CDR3 residues: CASTGTPGLNTGELFF. Written as DNA, the CDR3 is TGCGCCAGCACCGGAACCCCGGGACTGAACACCGGGGAGCTGTTTTTT.

The rearrangement joins TRBV19 to TRBJ1-2; 11 bases match TRBD1. Germline V lookup: CDR1 LNHDA, CDR2 SQIVND (reference sequence). CDR3 size: 16 residues. After removal of 5 bases from V and 2 bases from J, the junction contained 7 bases not matched to a gene. The CDR3 spells CASSPWGQGGNYGYTF. Written as DNA, the CDR3 is TGTGCCAGTAGTCCCTGGGGACAGGGGGGGAACTATGGCTACACCTTC.

This chain uses TRBV9 with TRBJ2-1; no clear D. Germline CDR1 SGDLS, CDR2 YYNGEE. The CDR3 is 17 residues long. With 0 bases removed from V and 4 bases from J, the gap between germline ends came to 17 bases. This chain's CDR3 is CASSVAARSRSYNEQFF. The CDR3 DNA is TGTGCCAGCAGCGTAGCTGCTCGTAGCAGATCTTACAATGAGCAGTTCTTC.

The J gene is TRBJ2-5, the V gene TRBV14, with D uncertain. Gene TRBJ2-7 matches the end of the DNA better, so the J call may be wrong. The CDR3 covers 12 residues. Germline V gene lookup returns CDR1 SGHDN and CDR2 FVKESK. The CDR3 coding sequence is TGTGCCAGCAGCCAAGTCGACTACGAGCAGTACTTC. Translated, it gives CASSQVDYEQYF.

The V gene is TRBV28, the J gene TRBJ2-1; D possibly corresponds to TRBD2 (7 bases). Germline CDR1 and CDR2: MDHEN and SYDVKM. The V gene lost 7 bases and the J gene lost 6 bases, with 25 bases spanning the gap. The CDR3 has 17 amino acids. The CDR3 bases are TGTGCCAGCAAAGGCTCCCAGGCCGGCGGGGGCCCCAATGAGCAGTTCTTC. Translating it yields CASKGSQAGGGPNEQFF.

The chain has TRBV4-3 and TRBJ2-3; D is ambiguous. The V and J ends lost 2 bases and 6 bases respectively, with 15 bases between them. Germline-derived CDR1 and CDR2 are LGHNA and YSLEER. The CDR3 length is 15 residues. The CDR3 is CASSQRHSAVDTQYF. DNA for the CDR3: TGCGCCAGCAGCCAAAGACATTCGGCCGTGGATACGCAGTATTTT.

The V call is TRBV4-3, the J call TRBJ2-3; D is unclear. The V gene's germline CDR1 is LGHNA and CDR2 YSLEER. CDR3 length equals 17 residues. Trimming left V 0 bases short and J 2 bases short, with 15 bases between. DNA of the CDR3: TGCGCCAGCAGCCAAGATCGGCGGCTTACTACCACAGATACGCAGTATTTT. Translation gives CASSQDRRLTTTDTQYF.

The chain has TRBV30 and TRBJ2-1; D may be TRBD2 (5 bases). CDR1 and CDR2 from the germline V gene are GTSNPN and SVGIG (reference sequence). The CDR3 covers 11 residues. V lost 5 bases to trimming and J lost 7 bases, with 9 bases between them. CDR3 sequence: CAWGGWNEQFF. The CDR3 region has the DNA TGTGCCTGGGGAGGTTGGAATGAGCAGTTCTTC.

The chain has TRBV9 and TRBJ1-4; tentatively, D is TRBD1 (6 bases). V was pared by 4 bases and J by 3 bases, with 10 bases between. Germline-derived CDR1 and CDR2 are SGDLS and YYNGEE. The CDR3 sequence is 14 residues long. In DNA, the CDR3 is TGTGCCAGCAGCCAGGACAGTGCTAATGAAAAACTGTTTTTT. It codes for CASSQDSANEKLFF.

This chain joins TRBV9 and TRBJ1-1, with D tentatively TRBD1 (6 bases). Germline V gene data show CDR1 as SGDLS and CDR2 as YYNGEE. Trimming removed 3 bases at V and 0 bases at J, with 9 bases between. This CDR3 is 14 amino acids long. The DNA for the CDR3 is TGTGCCAGCAGCGCTCGACAGGTGAACACTGAAGCTTTCTTT. Protein: CASSARQVNTEAFF.

This chain connects TRBV7-8 to TRBJ1-2, with 7 bases identical to TRBD1. This CDR3 region has 13 residues. Germline V CDR1 and CDR2: SGHVS, FQNEAQ. V was pared by 3 bases and J by 3 bases, with 1 base of the junction left unmatched. DNA for the CDR3: TGTGCCAGCAGCTTTGACAGGGACTATGGCTACACCTTC. This translates into CASSFDRDYGYTF. Complete variable domain (other parts from reference TRBV7-8 and TRBJ1-2): GAGVSQSPRYKVAKRGQDVALRCDPISGHVSLFWYQQALGQGPEFLTYFQNEAQLDKSGLPSDRFFAERPEGSVSTLKIQRTQQEDSAVYLCASSFDRDYGYTFGSGTRLTVV.

This chain connects TRBV5-6 to TRBJ2-5; TRBD2 agrees at 8 bases. The J call may be mistaken, given a closer DNA end match to TRBJ2-7. This CDR3 spans 15 amino acids. Germline V gene data show CDR1 as SGHDT and CDR2 as YYEEEE. The CDR3 loop reads CASIPSPGLVSEQYF. Written as DNA, the CDR3 is TGTGCCAGCATCCCAAGCCCGGGACTAGTTTCCGAGCAGTACTTC.

V is TRBV27 and J is TRBJ2-3; 9 bases map to TRBD2. Germline-derived CDR1 and CDR2 are MNHEY and SMNVEV (reference sequence). This CDR3 has 17 residues. After removal of 4 bases from V and 7 bases from J, the junction contained 15 bases not matched to a gene. CDR3 nucleotides: TGTGCCAGCAGTTCTCACCGGGGGGCGGGGGGGTACTATACGCAGTATTTT. It encodes CASSSHRGAGGYYTQYF.